This TCR beta chain emerged from a study of blood T cells in healthy people across ages. The donors, aged roughly 6 to 100, were healthy Caucasians from Russia. On this clonotype: Its antigen is not identified.

Study-wide results and limits: Diversity figures derived from one million T cells were judged to underestimate the true value. Naive CD4+ cells and diversity were both higher in long-lived donors than in aged donors.

Primed by a sample-barcoded 5' primer and a J-beta primer mix, a second PCR proceeded for about 7 to 11 cycles. Each CDR3 protein is one row after TCRdb ran MiXCR on the 5' RACE reads. The sample has 700,000 or so distinct CDR3 sequences; roughly 43% are singletons. The germline CDR1 and CDR2 sequences are SEHNR and FQNEAQ (reference sequence). This CDR3 spans 14 amino acids. Trimming took 2 bases from V and 4 from J, leaving 11 bases between them. The receptor was isolated from a man aged 80 or over in good health. The sample taken for sequencing was blood. The chain uses TRBV7-9 and TRBJ2-5, with a weak D call TRBD1 (5 bases). CDR3 residues: CASSLSQGGETQYF. The CDR3 DNA reads as TGTGCCAGCAGCTTAAGTCAGGGTGGAGAGACCCAGTACTTC. Filled out from reference TRBV7-9 and TRBJ2-5, the complete variable domain reads DTGVSQNPRHKITKRGQNVTFRCDPISEHNRLYWYRQTLGQGPEFLTYFQNEAQLEKSRLLSDRFSAERPKGSFSTLEIQRTEQGDSAMYLCASSLSQGGETQYFGPGTRLLVL.